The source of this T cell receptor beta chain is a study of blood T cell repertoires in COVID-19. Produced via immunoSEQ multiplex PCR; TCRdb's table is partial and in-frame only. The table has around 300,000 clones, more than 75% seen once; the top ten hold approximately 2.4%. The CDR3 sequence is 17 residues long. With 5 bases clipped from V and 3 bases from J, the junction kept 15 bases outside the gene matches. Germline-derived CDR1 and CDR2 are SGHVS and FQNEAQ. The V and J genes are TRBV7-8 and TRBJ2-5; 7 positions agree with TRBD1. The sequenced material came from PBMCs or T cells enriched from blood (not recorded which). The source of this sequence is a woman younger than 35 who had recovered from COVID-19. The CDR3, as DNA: TGTGCCAGCAGCCCCATTTTTGGGCTCAGGGGGAAAGAGACCCAGTACTTC. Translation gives CASSPIFGLRGKETQYF.